This T cell receptor (beta chain) comes out of a study of response to subunit inactivated influenza vaccine. This CDR3 is built from 14 residues. In germline, CDR1 is MNHEY, CDR2 SVGAGI. The ends were cut back, 4 bases at V and 4 bases at J, with 13 bases in the middle. This clonotype was seen only a few times. Its matching antigen is unknown. TCRdb re-called the RT-PCR reads with MiXCR, one entry per CDR3 protein. This table has over 800,000 distinct CDR3 sequences, 21% appearing once. Study outcomes and limitations: The authors offered the suggestion that each seasonal influenza vaccination recruits few new T cells.

The input for sequencing was PBMCs from blood, taken 4 to 6 days after vaccination. The TCR comes from a man aged 45-65 years who received an inactivated influenza vaccine. V gene TRBV6-5 combines with J gene TRBJ1-1; tentative D call: TRBD1 (6 bases). Written as DNA, the CDR3 is TGTGCCAGCAGTTGGGGGACATTCGGCACTGAAGCTTTCTTT. Residues: CASSWGTFGTEAFF.